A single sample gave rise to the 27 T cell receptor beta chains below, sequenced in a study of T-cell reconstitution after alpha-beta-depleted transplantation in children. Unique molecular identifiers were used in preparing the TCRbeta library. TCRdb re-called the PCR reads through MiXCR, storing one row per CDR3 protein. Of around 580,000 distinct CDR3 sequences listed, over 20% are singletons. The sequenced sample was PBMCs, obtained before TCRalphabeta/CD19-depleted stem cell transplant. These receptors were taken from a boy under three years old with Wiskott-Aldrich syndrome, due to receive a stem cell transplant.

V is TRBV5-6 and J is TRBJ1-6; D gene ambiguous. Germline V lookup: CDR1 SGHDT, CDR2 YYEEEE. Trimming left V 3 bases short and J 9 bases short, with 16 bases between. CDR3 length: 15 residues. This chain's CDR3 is CASSSDPLEGSPLHF. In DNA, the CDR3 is TGTGCCAGCAGCTCAGACCCGTTGGAGGGTTCACCCCTCCACTTT.

CDR3 region: CASSLGLAGPSGELFF. Here the CDR3 DNA reads TGTGCCAGCAGCTTAGGACTAGCGGGACCTTCCGGGGAGCTGTTTTTT. The J gene is TRBJ2-2, the V gene TRBV7-2, with 11 bases aligning to TRBD2. Germline CDR1 and CDR2: SGHTA and FQGNSA. V lost 1 base, J lost 6 bases, and 4 bases stayed unmatched. The CDR3 loop spans 16 amino acids.

This CDR3 reads CASSARLALDRETQYF. CDR3 nucleotide sequence: TGCGCCAGCAGCGCCAGACTAGCCCTAGACCGGGAGACCCAGTACTTC. The chain employs TRBV5-1 and TRBJ2-5; 7 bases match TRBD2. The V gene's germline CDR1 is SGHRS and CDR2 YFSETQ. The ends lost 4 bases at V and 5 bases at J; junction bases unmatched: 14. The CDR3 length is 16 residues.

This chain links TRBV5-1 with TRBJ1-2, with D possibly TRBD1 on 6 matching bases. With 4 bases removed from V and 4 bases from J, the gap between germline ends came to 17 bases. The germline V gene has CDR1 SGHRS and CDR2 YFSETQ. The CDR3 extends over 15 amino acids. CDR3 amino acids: CASSPTNPQGYGYTF. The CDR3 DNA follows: TGCGCCAGCAGCCCCACCAACCCACAGGGCTATGGCTACACCTTC.

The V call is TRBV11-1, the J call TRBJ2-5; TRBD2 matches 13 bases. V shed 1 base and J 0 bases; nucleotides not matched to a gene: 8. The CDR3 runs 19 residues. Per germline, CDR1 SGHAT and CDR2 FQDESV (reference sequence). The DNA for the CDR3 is TGTGCCAGCAGCTTAGGTCCACTAGCGGGAGGGTCTTACCAAGAGACCCAGTACTTC. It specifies CASSLGPLAGGSYQETQYF.

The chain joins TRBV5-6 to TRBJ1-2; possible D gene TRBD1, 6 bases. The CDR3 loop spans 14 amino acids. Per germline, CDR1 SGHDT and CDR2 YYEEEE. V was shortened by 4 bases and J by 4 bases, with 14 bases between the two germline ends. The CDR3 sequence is CASSLYREGYGYTF. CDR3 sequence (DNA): TGTGCCAGCAGCCTATACAGGGAGGGCTATGGCTACACCTTC. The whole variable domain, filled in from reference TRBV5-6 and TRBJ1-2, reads DAGVTQSPTHLIKTRGQQVTLRCSPKSGHDTVSWYQQALGQGPQFIFQYYEEEERQRGNFPDRFSGHQFPNYSSELNVNALLLGDSALYLCASSLYREGYGYTFGSGTRLTVV.

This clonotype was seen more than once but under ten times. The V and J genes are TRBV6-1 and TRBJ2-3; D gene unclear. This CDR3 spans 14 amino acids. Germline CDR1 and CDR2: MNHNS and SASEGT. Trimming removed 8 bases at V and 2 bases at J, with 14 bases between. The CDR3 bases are TGTGCCAGCCTCATGACGAGATCCACAGATACGCAGTATTTT. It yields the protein CASLMTRSTDTQYF.

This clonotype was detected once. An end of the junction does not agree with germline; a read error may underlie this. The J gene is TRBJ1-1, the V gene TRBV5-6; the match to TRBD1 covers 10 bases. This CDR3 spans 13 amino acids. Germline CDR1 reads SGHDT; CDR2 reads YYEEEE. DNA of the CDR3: TGTGCCAGCAGAGGGGGGACAGGGGCCGGGGCTTTATTT. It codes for CASRGGTGAGALF.

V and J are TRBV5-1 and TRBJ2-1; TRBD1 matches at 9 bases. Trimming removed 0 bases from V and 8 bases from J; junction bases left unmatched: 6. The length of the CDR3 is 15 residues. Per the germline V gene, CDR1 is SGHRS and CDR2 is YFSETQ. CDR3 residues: CASSLVGQGSHEQFF. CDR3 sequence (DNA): TGCGCCAGCAGCTTGGTGGGACAGGGATCCCATGAGCAGTTCTTC.

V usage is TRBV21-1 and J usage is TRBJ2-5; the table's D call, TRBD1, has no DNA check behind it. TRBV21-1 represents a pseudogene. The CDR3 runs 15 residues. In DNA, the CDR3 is TGTGCCAGCAGCCCATCGTACGGGACAGAGGAGACCCAGTACTTC. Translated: CASSPSYGTEETQYF.

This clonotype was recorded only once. DNA for the CDR3: TGCGCCAGCAGCCCCACACTAGCGGGAGTTGGCAATGAGCAGTTCTTC. It translates to CASSPTLAGVGNEQFF. The chain combines TRBV5-1 with TRBJ2-1; 11 bases line up with TRBD2. Germline lookup yields CDR1 SGHRS and CDR2 YFSETQ. V shed 4 bases and J 6 bases; nucleotides not matched to a gene: 9. The CDR3 is made up of 16 amino acids.

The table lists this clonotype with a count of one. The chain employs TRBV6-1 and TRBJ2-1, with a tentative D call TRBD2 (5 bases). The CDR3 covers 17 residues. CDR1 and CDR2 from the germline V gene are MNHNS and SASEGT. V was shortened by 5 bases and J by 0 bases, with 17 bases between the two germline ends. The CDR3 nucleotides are TGTGCCAGCAGTCGAGATCCCCTAGCCACCTCCTACAATGAGCAGTTCTTC. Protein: CASSRDPLATSYNEQFF.

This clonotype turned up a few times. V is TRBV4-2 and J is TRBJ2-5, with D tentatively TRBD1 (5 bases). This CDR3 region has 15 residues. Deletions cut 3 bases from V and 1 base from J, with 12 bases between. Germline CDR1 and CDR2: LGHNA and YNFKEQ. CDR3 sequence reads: CASSHSSGLQETQYF. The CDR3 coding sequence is TGTGCCAGCAGCCACTCATCAGGGCTCCAAGAGACCCAGTACTTC.

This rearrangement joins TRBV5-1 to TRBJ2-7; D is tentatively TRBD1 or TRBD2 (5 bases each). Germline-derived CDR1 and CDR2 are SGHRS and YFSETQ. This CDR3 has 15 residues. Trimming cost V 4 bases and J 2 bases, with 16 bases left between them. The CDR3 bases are TGCGCCAGCAGCCTACTGTCTCCGGGACCCTACGAGCAGTACTTC. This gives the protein CASSLLSPGPYEQYF.

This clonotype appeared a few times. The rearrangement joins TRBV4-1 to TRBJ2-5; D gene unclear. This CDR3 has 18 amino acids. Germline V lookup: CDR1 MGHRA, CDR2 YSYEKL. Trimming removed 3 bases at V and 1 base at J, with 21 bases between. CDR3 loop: CASSQISGSQTLQETQYF. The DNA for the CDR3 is TGCGCCAGCAGCCAGATCTCTGGGTCCCAAACGCTCCAAGAGACCCAGTACTTC.

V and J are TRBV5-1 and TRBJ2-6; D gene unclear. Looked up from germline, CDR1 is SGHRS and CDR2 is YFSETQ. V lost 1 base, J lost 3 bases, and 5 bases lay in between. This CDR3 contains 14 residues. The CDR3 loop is CASSLKFGANVLTF. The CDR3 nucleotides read TGCGCCAGCAGCTTGAAGTTTGGGGCCAACGTCCTGACTTTC.

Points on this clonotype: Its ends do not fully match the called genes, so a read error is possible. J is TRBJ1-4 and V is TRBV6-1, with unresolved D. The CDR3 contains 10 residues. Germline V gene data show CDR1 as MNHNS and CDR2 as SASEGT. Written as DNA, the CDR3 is TGTGCCAGCAGCGGGGTGTCCGCCGAATTT. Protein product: CASSGVSAEF.

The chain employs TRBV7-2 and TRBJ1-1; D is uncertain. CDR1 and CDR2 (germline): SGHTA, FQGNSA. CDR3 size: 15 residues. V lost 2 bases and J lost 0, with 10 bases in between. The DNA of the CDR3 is TGTGCCAGCAGCTTAACGATAGGAATGAACACTGAAGCTTTCTTT. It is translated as CASSLTIGMNTEAFF.

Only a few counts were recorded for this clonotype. The CDR3 coding sequence is TGCGCCAGCAGCTTGATTTGGGGCCTTAACACTGAAGCTTTCTTT. Amino acids: CASSLIWGLNTEAFF. The rearrangement joins TRBV5-1 to TRBJ1-1; D is perhaps TRBD1 (5 bases). The V end was cut by 1 base, the J end by 2 bases, with 12 bases between. The germline V gene encodes CDR1 SGHRS and CDR2 YFSETQ. This CDR3 is 15 amino acids long.

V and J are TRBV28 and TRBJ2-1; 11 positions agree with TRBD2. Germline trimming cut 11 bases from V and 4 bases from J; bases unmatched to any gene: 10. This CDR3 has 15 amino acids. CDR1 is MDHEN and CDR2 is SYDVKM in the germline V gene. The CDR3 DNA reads TGTGCCGTCAGACTAGCGGGAAAGTCGTACAATGAGCAGTTCTTC. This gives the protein CAVRLAGKSYNEQFF.

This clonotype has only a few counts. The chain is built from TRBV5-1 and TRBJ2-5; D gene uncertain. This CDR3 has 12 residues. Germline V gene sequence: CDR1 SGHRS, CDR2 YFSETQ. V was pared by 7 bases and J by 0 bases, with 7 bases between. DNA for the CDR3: TGCGCCAGCCAGGTGGACCAAGAGACCCAGTACTTC. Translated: CASQVDQETQYF.

This chain's CDR3 is CASVRIPGPEGYTF. CDR3 nucleotides: TGTGCCAGCGTCAGAATCCCAGGACCGGAGGGCTACACCTTC. J is TRBJ1-2 and V is TRBV7-8; D uncertain. Per the germline V gene, CDR1 is SGHVS and CDR2 is FQNEAQ. Trimming removed 8 bases at V and 8 bases at J, with 21 bases between. The CDR3 spans 14 residues.

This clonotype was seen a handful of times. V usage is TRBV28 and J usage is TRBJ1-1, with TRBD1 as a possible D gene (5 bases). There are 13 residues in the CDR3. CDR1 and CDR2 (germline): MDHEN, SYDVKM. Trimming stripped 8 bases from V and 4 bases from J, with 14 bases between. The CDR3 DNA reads TGTGCCAGCTGGGCCCAGGGAGGCACTGAAGCTTTCTTT. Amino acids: CASWAQGGTEAFF.

The CDR3 sequence is CSGLVRPTREQFF. The CDR3 nucleotides read TGCAGTGGCCTCGTGCGTCCAACCCGTGAGCAGTTCTTC. The V and J genes are TRBV20-1 and TRBJ2-1, with D unclear. CDR1 and CDR2 (germline): DFQATT, SNEGSKA (reference sequence). With 7 bases removed from V and 9 bases from J, the gap between germline ends came to 19 bases. The CDR3 is made up of 13 amino acids.

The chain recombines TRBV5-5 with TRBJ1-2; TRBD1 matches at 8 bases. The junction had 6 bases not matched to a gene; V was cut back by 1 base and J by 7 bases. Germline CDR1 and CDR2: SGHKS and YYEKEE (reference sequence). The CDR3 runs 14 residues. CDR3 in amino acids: CASSLLTGVGGYTF. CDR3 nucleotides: TGTGCCAGCAGCTTGTTGACAGGGGTGGGTGGCTACACCTTC.

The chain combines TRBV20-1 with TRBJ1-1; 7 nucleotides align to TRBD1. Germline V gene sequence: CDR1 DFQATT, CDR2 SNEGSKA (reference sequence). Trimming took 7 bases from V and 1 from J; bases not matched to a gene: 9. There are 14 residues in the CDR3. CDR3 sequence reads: CSEGRDSKNTEAFF. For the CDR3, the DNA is TGCAGTGAGGGCCGGGACAGCAAGAACACTGAAGCTTTCTTT.

The CDR3 DNA follows: TGTGCCAGCAGCTTTCAGGGGGGGGCTGGCTACACCTTC. This sequence encodes CASSFQGGAGYTF. The chain links TRBV7-9 to TRBJ1-2; 7 bases are a match to TRBD1. The junction had 5 bases not matched to a gene; V was cut back by 3 bases and J by 7 bases. The CDR3 has 13 residues. CDR1 is SEHNR and CDR2 is FQNEAQ in the germline V gene (reference sequence). Full variable domain (outside the CDR3, taken from reference TRBV7-9 and TRBJ1-2): DTGVSQNPRHKITKRGQNVTFRCDPISEHNRLYWYRQTLGQGPEFLTYFQNEAQLEKSRLLSDRFSAERPKGSFSTLEIQRTEQGDSAMYLCASSFQGGAGYTFGSGTRLTVV.